This TCR beta chain was identified in a study of blood T cell repertoires in COVID-19. The wider study: The United States, Italy and Spain supplied acute and convalescent COVID-19 samples. T cells, B-cell-depleted T cells, or PBMCs supplied cDNA or gDNA.

Original analysis: Researchers report that nucleated cell counts were estimated from reference gene primer amplification. Generated by immunoSEQ multiplex PCR, the TCRdb table keeps only in-frame clones and is missing some. V, J and clone size were drawn from that table, and D and trimming were deduced from the DNA. The data hold roughly 250,000 clones, with 75% to 90% observed a single time. Input material: peripheral blood. This clonotype was obtained from a man between 60 and 70 years old who had recovered from COVID-19.

CDR3 in amino acids: CASSQDRGLSLGEQFF. Written as DNA, the CDR3 is TGCGCCAGCAGCCAAGATCGCGGACTCTCCTTGGGAGAGCAGTTCTTC. This chain joins TRBV4-1 and TRBJ2-1, with D possibly matching TRBD2 (5 bases). V lost 0 bases to trimming and J lost 10 bases, with 19 bases between them. The CDR3 runs to 16 residues. Germline CDR1 reads MGHRA; CDR2 reads YSYEKL.